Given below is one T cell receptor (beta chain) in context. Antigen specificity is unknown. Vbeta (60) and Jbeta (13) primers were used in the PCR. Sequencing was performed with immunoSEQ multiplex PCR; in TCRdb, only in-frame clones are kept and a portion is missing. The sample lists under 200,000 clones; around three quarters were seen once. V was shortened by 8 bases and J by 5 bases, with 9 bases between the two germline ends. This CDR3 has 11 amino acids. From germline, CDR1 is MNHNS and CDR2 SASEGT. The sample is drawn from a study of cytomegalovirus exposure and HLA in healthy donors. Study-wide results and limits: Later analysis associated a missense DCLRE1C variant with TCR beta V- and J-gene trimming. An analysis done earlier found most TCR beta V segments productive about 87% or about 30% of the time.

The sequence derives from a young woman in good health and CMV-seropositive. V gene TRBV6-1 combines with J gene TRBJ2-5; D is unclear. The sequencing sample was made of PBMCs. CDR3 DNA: TGTGCCAGCGGTACCGGGGAGACCCAGTACTTC. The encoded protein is CASGTGETQYF.